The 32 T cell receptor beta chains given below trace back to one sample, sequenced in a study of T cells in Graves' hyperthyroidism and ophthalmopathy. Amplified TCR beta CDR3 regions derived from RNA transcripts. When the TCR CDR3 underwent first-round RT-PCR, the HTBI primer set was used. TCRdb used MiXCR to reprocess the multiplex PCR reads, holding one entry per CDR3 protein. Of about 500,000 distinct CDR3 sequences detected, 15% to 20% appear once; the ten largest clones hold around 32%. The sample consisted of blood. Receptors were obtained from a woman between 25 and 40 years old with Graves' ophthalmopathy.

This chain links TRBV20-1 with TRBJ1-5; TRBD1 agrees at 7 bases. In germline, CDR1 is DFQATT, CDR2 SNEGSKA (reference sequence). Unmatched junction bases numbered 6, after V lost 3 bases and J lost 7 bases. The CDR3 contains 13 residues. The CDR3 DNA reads TGCAGTGCTAGGAAGACAGGGAGCCAGCCCCAGCATTTT. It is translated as CSARKTGSQPQHF.

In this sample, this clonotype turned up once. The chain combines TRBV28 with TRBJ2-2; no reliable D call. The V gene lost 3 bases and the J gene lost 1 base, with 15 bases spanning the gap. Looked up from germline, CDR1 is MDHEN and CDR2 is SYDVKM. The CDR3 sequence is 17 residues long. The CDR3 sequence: CASSFIVGSQNTGELFF. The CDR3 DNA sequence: TGTGCCAGCAGTTTCATTGTAGGAAGTCAGAACACCGGGGAGCTGTTTTTT.

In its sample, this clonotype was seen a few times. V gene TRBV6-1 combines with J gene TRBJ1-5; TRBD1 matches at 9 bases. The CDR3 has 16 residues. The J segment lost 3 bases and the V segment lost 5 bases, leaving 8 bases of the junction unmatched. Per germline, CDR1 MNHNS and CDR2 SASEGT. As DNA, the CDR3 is TGTGCCAGCAGTTCAAGACAGGGGGGGAACAATCAGCCCCAGCATTTT. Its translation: CASSSRQGGNNQPQHF.

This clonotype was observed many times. This CDR3 reads CASSEAGTPNYGYTF. The DNA of the CDR3 is TGTGCCAGCAGTGAAGCAGGGACACCTAACTATGGCTACACCTTC. This chain uses TRBV2 with TRBJ1-2; possible D gene TRBD1, 6 bases. Trimming removed 0 bases at V and 0 bases at J, with 8 bases between. CDR1 SNHLY and CDR2 FYNNEI come from the germline V gene. The CDR3 totals 15 residues.

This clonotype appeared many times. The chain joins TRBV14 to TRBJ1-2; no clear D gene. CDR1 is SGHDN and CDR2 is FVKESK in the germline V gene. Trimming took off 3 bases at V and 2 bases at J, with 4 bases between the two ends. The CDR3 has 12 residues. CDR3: CASSQANYGYTF. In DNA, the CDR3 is TGTGCCAGCAGCCAGGCCAACTATGGCTACACCTTC.

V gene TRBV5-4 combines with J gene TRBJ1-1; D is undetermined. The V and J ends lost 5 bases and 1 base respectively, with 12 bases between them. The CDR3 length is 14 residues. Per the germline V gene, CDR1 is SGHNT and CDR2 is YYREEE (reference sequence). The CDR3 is CASSPEAGNTEAFF. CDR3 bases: TGTGCCAGCAGTCCGGAGGCAGGGAACACTGAAGCTTTCTTT.

CDR3 amino acids: CASSQLKGNEQFF. The CDR3 nucleotides read TGTGCCAGCAGCCAACTTAAGGGAAATGAGCAGTTCTTC. This sequence joins TRBV14 and TRBJ2-1; the D is unclear. Trimming pared 2 bases from V and 7 bases from J, leaving 9 bases between. The CDR3 has 13 amino acids. CDR1 is SGHDN and CDR2 is FVKESK in the germline V gene.

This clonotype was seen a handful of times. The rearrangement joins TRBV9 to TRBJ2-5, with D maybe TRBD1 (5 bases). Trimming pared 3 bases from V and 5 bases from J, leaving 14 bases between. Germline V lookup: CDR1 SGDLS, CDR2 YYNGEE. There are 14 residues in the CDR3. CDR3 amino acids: CASSAGLGSETQYF. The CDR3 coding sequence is TGTGCCAGCAGCGCAGGGCTGGGGTCCGAGACCCAGTACTTC.

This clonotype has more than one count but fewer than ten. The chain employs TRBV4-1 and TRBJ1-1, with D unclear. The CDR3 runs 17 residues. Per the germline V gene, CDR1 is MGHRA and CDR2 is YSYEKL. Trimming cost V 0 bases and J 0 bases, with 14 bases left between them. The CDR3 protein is CASSQDLSLTLNTEAFF. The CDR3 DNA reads TGCGCCAGCAGCCAAGACTTGTCTCTGACATTGAACACTGAAGCTTTCTTT.

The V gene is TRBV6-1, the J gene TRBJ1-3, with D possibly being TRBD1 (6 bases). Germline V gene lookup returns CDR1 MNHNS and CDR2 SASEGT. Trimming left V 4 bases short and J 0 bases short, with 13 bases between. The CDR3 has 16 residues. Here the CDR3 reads CASSVTGLSSGNTIYF. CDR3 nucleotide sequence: TGTGCCAGCAGTGTGACAGGACTGAGCTCTGGAAACACCATATATTTT.

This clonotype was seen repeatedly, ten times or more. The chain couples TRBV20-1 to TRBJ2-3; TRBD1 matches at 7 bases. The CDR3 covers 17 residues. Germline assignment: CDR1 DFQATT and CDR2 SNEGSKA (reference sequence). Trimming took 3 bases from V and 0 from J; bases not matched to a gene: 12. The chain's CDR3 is CSASDPGGESSTDTQYF. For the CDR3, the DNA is TGCAGTGCTAGCGATCCAGGGGGAGAGTCTAGCACAGATACGCAGTATTTT.

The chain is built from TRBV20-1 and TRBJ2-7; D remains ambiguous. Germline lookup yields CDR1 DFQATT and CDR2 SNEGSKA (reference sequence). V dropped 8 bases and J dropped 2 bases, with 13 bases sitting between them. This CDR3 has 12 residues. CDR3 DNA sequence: TGCAGTCCCTCGAGGCCCCCCTACGAGCAGTACTTC. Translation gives CSPSRPPYEQYF.

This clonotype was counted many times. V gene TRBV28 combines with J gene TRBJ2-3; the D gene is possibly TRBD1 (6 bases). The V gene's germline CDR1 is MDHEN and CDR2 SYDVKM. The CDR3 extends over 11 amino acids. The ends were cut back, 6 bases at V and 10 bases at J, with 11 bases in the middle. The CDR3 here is CASRAGTPQYF. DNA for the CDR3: TGTGCCAGCAGGGCCGGGACACCGCAGTATTTT.

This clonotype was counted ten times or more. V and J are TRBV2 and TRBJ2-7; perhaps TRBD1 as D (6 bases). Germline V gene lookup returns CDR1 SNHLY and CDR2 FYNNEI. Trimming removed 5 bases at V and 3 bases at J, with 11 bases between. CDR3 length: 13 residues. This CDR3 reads CASSTGKNYEQYF. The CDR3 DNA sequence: TGTGCCAGCAGTACAGGGAAGAACTACGAGCAGTACTTC. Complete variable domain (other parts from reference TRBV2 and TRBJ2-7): EPEVTQTPSHQVTQMGQEVILRCVPISNHLYFYWYRQILGQKVEFLVSFYNNEISEKSEIFDDQFSVERPDGSNFTLKIRSTKLEDSAMYFCASSTGKNYEQYFGPGTRLTVT.

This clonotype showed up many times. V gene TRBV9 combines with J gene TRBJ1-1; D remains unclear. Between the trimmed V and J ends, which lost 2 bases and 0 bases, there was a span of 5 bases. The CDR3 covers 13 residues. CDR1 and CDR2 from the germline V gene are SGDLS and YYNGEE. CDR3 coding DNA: TGTGCCAGCAGCGTTCTCCTGAACACTGAAGCTTTCTTT. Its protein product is CASSVLLNTEAFF.

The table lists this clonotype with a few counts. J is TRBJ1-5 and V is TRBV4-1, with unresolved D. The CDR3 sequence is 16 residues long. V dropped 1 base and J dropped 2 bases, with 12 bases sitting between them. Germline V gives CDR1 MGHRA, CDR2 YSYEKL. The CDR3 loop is CASSQGRSLGNQPQHF. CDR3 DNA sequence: TGCGCCAGCAGCCAAGGGAGGAGTCTGGGCAATCAGCCCCAGCATTTT.

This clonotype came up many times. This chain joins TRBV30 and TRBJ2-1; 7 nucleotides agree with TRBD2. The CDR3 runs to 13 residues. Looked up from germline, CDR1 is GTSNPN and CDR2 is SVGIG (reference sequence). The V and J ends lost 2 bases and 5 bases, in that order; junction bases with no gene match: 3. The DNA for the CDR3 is TGTGCCTGGAGTCGGCTAGCGGACAATGAGCAGTTCTTC. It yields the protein CAWSRLADNEQFF.

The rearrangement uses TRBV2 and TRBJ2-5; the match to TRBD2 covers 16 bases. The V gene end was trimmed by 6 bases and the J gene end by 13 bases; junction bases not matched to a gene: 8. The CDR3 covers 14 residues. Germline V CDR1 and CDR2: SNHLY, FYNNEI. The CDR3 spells CASSGGLAGGPLYF. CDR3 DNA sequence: TGTGCCAGCAGCGGGGGACTAGCGGGAGGGCCCTTGTACTTC.

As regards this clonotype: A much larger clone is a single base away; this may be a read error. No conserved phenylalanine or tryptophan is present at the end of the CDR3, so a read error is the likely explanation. The DNA of the CDR3 is TGTGCCAGCAGCTTAGATAGGGCTTGGGGTACTGAAGCTTTCTCT. This translates into CASSLDRAWGTEAFS. The J gene is TRBJ1-1, the V gene TRBV7-9; no definite D call. V was trimmed by 1 base and J by 5 bases, leaving 14 bases between them. CDR3 length equals 15 residues. Per the germline V gene, CDR1 is SEHNR and CDR2 is FQNEAQ (reference sequence).

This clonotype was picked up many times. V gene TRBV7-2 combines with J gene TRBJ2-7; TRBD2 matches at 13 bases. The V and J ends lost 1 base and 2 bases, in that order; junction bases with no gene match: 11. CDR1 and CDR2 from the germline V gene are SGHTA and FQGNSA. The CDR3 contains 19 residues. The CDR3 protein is CASSLGVLAGGLAPYEQYF. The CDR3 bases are TGTGCCAGCAGCTTAGGGGTACTAGCGGGAGGGCTCGCGCCCTACGAGCAGTACTTC.

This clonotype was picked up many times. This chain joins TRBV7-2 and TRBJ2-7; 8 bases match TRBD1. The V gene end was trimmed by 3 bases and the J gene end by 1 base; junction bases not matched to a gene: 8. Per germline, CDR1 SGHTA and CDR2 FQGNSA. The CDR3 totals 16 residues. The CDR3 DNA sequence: TGTGCCAGCAGCTTGAGTGGGACAGGTCCTTCCTACGAGCAGTACTTC. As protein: CASSLSGTGPSYEQYF.

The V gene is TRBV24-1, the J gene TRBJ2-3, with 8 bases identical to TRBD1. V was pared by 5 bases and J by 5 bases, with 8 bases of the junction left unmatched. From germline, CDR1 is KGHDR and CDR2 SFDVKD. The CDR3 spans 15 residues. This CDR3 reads CATSGTGGQKDTQYF. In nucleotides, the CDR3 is TGTGCCACCAGTGGAACAGGGGGTCAAAAAGATACGCAGTATTTT.

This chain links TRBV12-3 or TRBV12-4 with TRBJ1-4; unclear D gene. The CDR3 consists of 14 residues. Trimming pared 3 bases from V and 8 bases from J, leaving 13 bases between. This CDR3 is CASSFTGLVEKLFF. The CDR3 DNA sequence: TGTGCCAGCAGTTTTACCGGCCTCGTGGAAAAACTGTTTTTT.

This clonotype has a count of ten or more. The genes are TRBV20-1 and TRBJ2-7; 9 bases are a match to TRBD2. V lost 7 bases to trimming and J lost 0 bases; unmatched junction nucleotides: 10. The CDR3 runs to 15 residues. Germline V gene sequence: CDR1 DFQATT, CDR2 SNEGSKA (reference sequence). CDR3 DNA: TGCAGTGTCCAGAGGACTAGCGACCTCTCCTACGAGCAGTACTTC. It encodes CSVQRTSDLSYEQYF.

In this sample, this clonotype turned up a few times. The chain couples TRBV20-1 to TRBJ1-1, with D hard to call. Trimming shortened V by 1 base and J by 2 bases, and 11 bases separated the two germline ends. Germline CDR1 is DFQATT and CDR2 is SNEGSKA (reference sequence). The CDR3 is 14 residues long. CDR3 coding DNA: TGCAGTGCTAGAGTAGGCAGCCCCAACACTGAAGCTTTCTTT. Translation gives CSARVGSPNTEAFF.

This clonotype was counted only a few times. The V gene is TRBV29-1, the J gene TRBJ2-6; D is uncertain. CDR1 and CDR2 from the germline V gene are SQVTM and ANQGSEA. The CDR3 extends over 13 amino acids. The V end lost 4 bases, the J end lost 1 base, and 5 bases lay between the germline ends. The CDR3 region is CSVAVSGANVLTF. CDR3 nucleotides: TGCAGCGTTGCGGTTTCTGGGGCCAACGTCCTGACTTTC. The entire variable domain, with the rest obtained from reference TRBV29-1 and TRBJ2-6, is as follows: SAVISQKPSRDICQRGTSLTIQCQVDSQVTMMFWYRQQPGQSLTLIATANQGSEATYESGFVIDKFPISRPNLTFSTLTVSNMSPEDSSIYLCSVAVSGANVLTFGAGSRLTVL.

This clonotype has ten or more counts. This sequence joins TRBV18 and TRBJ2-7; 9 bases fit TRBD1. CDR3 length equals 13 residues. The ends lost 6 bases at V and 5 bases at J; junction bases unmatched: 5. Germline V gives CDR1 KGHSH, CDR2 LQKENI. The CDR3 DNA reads TGTGCCAGCTCCCAGGGACAGGGCGACGAGCAGTACTTC. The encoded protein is CASSQGQGDEQYF.

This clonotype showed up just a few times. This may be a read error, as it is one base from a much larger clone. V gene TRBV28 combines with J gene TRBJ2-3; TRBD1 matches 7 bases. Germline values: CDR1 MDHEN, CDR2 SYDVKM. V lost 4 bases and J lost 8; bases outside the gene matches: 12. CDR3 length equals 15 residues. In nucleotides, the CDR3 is TGTGCCAGCAGTTCCACAAACAGGGGTGCAGGTACGCAGTATTTT. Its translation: CASSSTNRGAGTQYF.

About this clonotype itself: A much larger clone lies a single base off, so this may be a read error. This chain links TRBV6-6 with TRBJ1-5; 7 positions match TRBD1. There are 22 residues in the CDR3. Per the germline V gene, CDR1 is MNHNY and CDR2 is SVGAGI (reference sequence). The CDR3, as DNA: TGTGCCTGCAGTTACTCGATGTCTAGAGAGGCCAGGGGGATATATAGCAATCAGCCCCAGCATTTT. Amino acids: CACSYSMSREARGIYSNQPQHF.

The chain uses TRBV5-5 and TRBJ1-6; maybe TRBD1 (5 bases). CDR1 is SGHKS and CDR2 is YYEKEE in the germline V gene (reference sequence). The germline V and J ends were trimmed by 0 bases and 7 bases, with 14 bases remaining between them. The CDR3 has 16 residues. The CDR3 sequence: CASSLVQGLRNSPLHF. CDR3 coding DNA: TGTGCCAGCAGCTTGGTGCAGGGTTTGCGGAATTCACCCCTCCACTTT.

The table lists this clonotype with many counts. For the CDR3, the DNA is TGTGCCAGCAATCAACAGGGGGCTTCCTACGAGCAGTACTTC. It is translated as CASNQQGASYEQYF. The chain links TRBV6-2 or TRBV6-3 to TRBJ2-7, with TRBD1 matching over 9 bases. The CDR3 loop spans 14 amino acids. After removal of 7 bases from V and 1 base from J, the junction contained 5 bases not matched to a gene. Germline CDR1 MNHEY, CDR2 SVGEGT.

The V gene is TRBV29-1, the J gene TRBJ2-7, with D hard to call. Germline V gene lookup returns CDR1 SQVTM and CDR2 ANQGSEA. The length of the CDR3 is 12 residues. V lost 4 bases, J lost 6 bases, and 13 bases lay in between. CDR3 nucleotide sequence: TGCAGCGTTGGAGTTGGCCCGGGCGAGCAGTACTTC. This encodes CSVGVGPGEQYF.